Shown below are 3 T cell receptor beta chains from a single sample sequenced in a study of OX40 agonist ivuxolimab in advanced cancers. Method: immunoSEQ multiplex PCR; TCRdb's copy keeps in-frame clones and lacks some. This sample has tens of thousands of clones, with 80% to 90% found just once. The sample in question was CD4+ or CD8+ T cells sorted from blood, obtained in a trial of the OX40 agonist ivuxolimab. The receptors come from an adult with an advanced solid tumor such as melanoma, head and neck, liver or kidney cancer.

This chain links TRBV18 with TRBJ1-3; maybe TRBD1 (5 bases). The CDR3 consists of 14 residues. Germline loops: CDR1 KGHSH, CDR2 LQKENI. The V end was cut by 4 bases, the J end by 0 bases, with 7 bases between. The CDR3 here is CASSRTSSGNTIYF. The CDR3 DNA reads TGTGCCAGCTCACGGACAAGCTCTGGAAACACCATATATTTT.

This rearrangement joins TRBV4-1 to TRBJ2-2; 12 positions agree with TRBD2. The CDR3 is 19 amino acids. Per the germline V gene, CDR1 is MGHRA and CDR2 is YSYEKL. V was clipped by 4 bases and J by 1 base; unmatched bases: 10. DNA for the CDR3: TGCGCCAGCAGCCCGGGACTAGCGGGCCGAAGGAGGAACACCGGGGAGCTGTTTTTT. As protein: CASSPGLAGRRRNTGELFF.

As to this clone: The sample holds other DNA sequences that translate to the same CDR3. V and J are TRBV18 and TRBJ2-5; D is ambiguous. V lost 3 bases and J 2 bases, leaving 7 bases between the germline ends. The CDR3 consists of 13 residues. In germline, CDR1 is KGHSH, CDR2 LQKENI. This chain's CDR3 is CASSPSRQETQYF. CDR3 nucleotide sequence: TGTGCCAGCTCACCCTCGAGACAAGAGACCCAGTACTTC.